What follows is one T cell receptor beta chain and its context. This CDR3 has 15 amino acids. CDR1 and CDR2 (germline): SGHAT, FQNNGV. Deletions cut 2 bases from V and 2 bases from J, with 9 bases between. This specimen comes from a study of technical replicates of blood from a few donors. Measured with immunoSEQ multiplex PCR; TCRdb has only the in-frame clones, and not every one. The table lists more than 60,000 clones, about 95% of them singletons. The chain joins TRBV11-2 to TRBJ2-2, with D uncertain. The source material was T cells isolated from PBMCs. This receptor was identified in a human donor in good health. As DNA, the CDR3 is TGTGCCAGCAGCTTAATTAAAACAAACACCGGGGAGCTGTTTTTT. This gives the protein CASSLIKTNTGELFF.